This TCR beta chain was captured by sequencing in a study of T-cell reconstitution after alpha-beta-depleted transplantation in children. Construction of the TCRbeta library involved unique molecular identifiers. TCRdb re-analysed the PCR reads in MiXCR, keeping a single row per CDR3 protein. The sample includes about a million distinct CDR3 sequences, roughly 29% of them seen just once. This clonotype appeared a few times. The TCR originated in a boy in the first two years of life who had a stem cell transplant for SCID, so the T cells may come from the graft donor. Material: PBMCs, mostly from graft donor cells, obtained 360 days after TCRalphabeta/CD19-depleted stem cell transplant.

The CDR3 loop is CASSQDQLVGEQFF. The CDR3 DNA reads TGTGCCAGCAGCCAAGATCAGTTGGTAGGGGAGCAGTTCTTC. The chain has TRBV3-1 and TRBJ2-1; the D is unclear. CDR1 and CDR2 from the germline V gene are LGHDT and YNNKEL (reference sequence). The V end lost 0 bases, the J end lost 10 bases, and 13 bases lay between the germline ends. The CDR3 is 14 amino acids.